This T cell receptor (beta chain) was retrieved from a study of T cell clonotyping in hematopoietic cell transplantation. Profiling relied on immunoSEQ multiplex PCR, and the TCRdb table lists in-frame clones only, not all of them. The sample gives tens of thousands of clones, 93% of which show up once; 2% to 2.5% is in the top ten. Time point: recipient sample about 28 days before transplant, after cytoreduction. Germline CDR1 and CDR2: SNHLY and FYNNEI. Trimming took off 5 bases at V and 6 bases at J, with 14 bases between the two ends. The CDR3 covers 13 residues. The receptor's source is a man aged 45-65 years with acute myeloid leukemia. Some clones in this sample may be carry-over from other donors' samples. The V call is TRBV2, the J call TRBJ2-7; weak D call: TRBD1 (5 bases). Specimen: peripheral blood mononuclear cells, collected before stem cell transplant. CDR3 sequence reads: CASSLGQGGEQYF. CDR3 coding DNA: TGTGCCAGCAGTTTGGGGCAGGGTGGCGAGCAGTACTTC.